This passage covers 6 T cell receptor beta chains from one sample sequenced in a study of shared clonotypes between healthy human individuals. The method was immunoSEQ multiplex PCR; TCRdb's version includes in-frame clones alone and lacks a portion of them. The sample lists roughly 1 million clones, about three quarters occurring once. The specimen sequenced was memory CD4+ T cells sorted from blood. This sample's subset: CD45RA-negative fraction. All receptors derive from a young man in good health.

This clone was detected a few times. The genes are TRBV11-2 and TRBJ1-3; a weak D match, TRBD1 (6 bases). CDR3 length equals 16 residues. Germline loops: CDR1 SGHAT, CDR2 FQNNGV. Trimming stripped 1 base from V and 0 bases from J, with 10 bases between. For the CDR3, the DNA is TGTGCCAGCAGCTTAGGGGGGGCGACCTCTGGAAACACCATATATTTT. Its translation: CASSLGGATSGNTIYF.

V gene TRBV7-8 combines with J gene TRBJ1-2, with a weak D call TRBD1 (6 bases). This CDR3 comprises 13 residues. From germline, CDR1 is SGHVS and CDR2 FQNEAQ. The V end was cut by 1 base, the J end by 13 bases, with 16 bases between. The CDR3 region is CASSLGDTRAATF. CDR3 DNA: TGTGCCAGCAGCTTAGGGGACACTCGTGCAGCCACCTTC.

The V and J genes are TRBV27 and TRBJ1-1, with a weak D call TRBD1 (6 bases). Germline loops: CDR1 MNHEY, CDR2 SMNVEV (reference sequence). The CDR3 runs to 14 residues. The V end lost 8 bases, the J end lost 3 bases, and 16 bases lay between the germline ends. CDR3 DNA: TGTGCCAGCCGCAGGCAGGGGCGATACACTGAAGCTTTCTTT. It is translated as CASRRQGRYTEAFF.

The count of this clone is one. J is TRBJ2-7 and V is TRBV6-5; possible D gene TRBD2, 5 bases. The CDR3 is made up of 15 amino acids. CDR1 is MNHEY, CDR2 SVGAGI, per germline. V was trimmed by 6 bases and J by 0 bases, leaving 15 bases between them. As DNA, the CDR3 is TGTGCCAGCAGCTCAACTAGTTTGAGCTCCTACGAGCAGTACTTC. Its translation is CASSSTSLSSYEQYF.

The chain recombines TRBV4-1 with TRBJ2-1; 11 bases fit TRBD2. This CDR3 has 17 amino acids. Losses at the gene ends were 1 base for V and 4 bases for J; bases not matched to a gene: 6. Germline CDR1 is MGHRA and CDR2 is YSYEKL. CDR3 sequence reads: CASSQGPSGGPYNEQFF. CDR3 bases: TGCGCCAGCAGCCAAGGGCCTAGCGGGGGGCCATACAATGAGCAGTTCTTC.

V gene TRBV18 combines with J gene TRBJ1-1; D is perhaps TRBD1 (5 bases). V was trimmed by 3 bases and J by 8 bases, leaving 19 bases between them. Germline CDR1 and CDR2: KGHSH and LQKENI. The CDR3 contains 15 residues. The CDR3 sequence is CASSPAGSEGREAFF. CDR3 sequence (DNA): TGTGCCAGCTCACCGGCAGGATCGGAGGGGCGGGAAGCTTTCTTT.